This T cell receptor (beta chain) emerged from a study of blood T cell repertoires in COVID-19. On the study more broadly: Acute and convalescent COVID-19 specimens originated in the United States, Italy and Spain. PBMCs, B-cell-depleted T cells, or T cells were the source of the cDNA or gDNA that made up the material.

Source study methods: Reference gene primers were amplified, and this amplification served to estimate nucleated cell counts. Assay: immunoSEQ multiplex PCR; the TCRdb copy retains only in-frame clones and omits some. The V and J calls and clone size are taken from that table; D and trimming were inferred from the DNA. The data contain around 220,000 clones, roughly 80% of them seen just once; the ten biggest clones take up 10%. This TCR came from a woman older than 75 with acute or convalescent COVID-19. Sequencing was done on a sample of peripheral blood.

The CDR3 loop is CASALLAGKAGGPGTGELFF. The CDR3 region has the DNA TGTGCTAGTGCCCTATTGGCCGGAAAAGCGGGAGGGCCCGGCACCGGGGAGCTGTTTTTT. The chain has TRBV12-5 and TRBJ2-2; 10 bases are shared with TRBD2. CDR1 LGHNT and CDR2 FRNRAP come from the germline V gene. V lost 7 bases to trimming and J lost 4 bases; unmatched junction nucleotides: 21. The CDR3 is made up of 20 amino acids.